The 26 T cell receptor beta chains presented below share a single source sample, sequenced in a study of CD8 T cells in ankylosing spondylitis. MiXCR, applied by TCRdb to the 5' RACE reads, yields one record per CDR3 protein. Found here are 40,000 or so distinct CDR3 sequences, around 2.9% of them singletons; the top ten hold around 4.5%. The sequencing input was blood, either unsorted or a sorted T cell fraction (not recorded which). The receptors come from a male donor with ankylosing spondylitis or in good health (not recorded which).

This clonotype has ten or more counts. The CDR3 nucleotides are TGTGCCAGCAGCGTAGCTAGTCGCTTTAGCACAGATACGCAGTATTTT. This gives the protein CASSVASRFSTDTQYF. The gene calls are TRBV9 and TRBJ2-3; D not certain. The germline V and J ends were trimmed by 0 bases and 0 bases, with 11 bases remaining between them. The CDR3 has 16 residues. The germline V gene has CDR1 SGDLS and CDR2 YYNGEE.

There are many counts of this clonotype. The V call is TRBV9, the J call TRBJ1-6; D remains unclear. CDR3 length: 14 amino acids. Germline loops: CDR1 SGDLS, CDR2 YYNGEE. V shed 2 bases and J shed 7 bases, with 10 bases lying between them. The CDR3 sequence: CASSVRPDNSPLHF. CDR3 coding DNA: TGTGCCAGCAGCGTCCGACCGGACAATTCACCCCTCCACTTT. The entire variable domain, with the rest obtained from reference TRBV9 and TRBJ1-6, is as follows: DSGVTQTPKHLITATGQRVTLRCSPRSGDLSVYWYQQSLDQGLQFLIQYYNGEERAKGNILERFSAQQFPDLHSELNLSSLELGDSALYFCASSVRPDNSPLHFGNGTRLTVT.

This clonotype was detected ten times or more. CDR3 in DNA: TGTGCCAGCAGCCCGGGACTCGGGGCGTACGAGCAGTACTTC. Translated, it gives CASSPGLGAYEQYF. The V call is TRBV9, the J call TRBJ2-7, with a tentative D call TRBD2 (6 bases). This CDR3 has 14 amino acids. The V end lost 4 bases, the J end lost 4 bases, and 15 bases lay between the germline ends. Germline CDR1 reads SGDLS; CDR2 reads YYNGEE.

This clonotype was counted ten times or more. The chain links TRBV9 to TRBJ2-1; 13 nucleotides align to TRBD2. CDR3 length: 16 amino acids. With 0 bases clipped from V and 6 bases from J, the junction kept 3 bases outside the gene matches. CDR1 SGDLS and CDR2 YYNGEE come from the germline V gene. This chain's CDR3 is CASSVGGLAGTNEQFF. CDR3 nucleotides: TGTGCCAGCAGCGTAGGGGGACTAGCGGGGACCAATGAGCAGTTCTTC.

This clonotype appeared many times. The V gene is TRBV9, the J gene TRBJ2-1, with 10 bases that match TRBD2. Trimming at V came to 0 bases and at J to 7 bases, leaving 7 bases not matched to a gene. Germline V gene lookup returns CDR1 SGDLS and CDR2 YYNGEE. The length of the CDR3 is 16 residues. The CDR3 loop is CASSVGASGRGNEQFF. The CDR3 DNA reads TGTGCCAGCAGCGTAGGCGCGAGCGGGAGGGGGAATGAGCAGTTCTTC.

Sample share makes this clonotype medium-sized (0.01 to 0.1%). V usage is TRBV9 and J usage is TRBJ2-1; 10 positions agree with TRBD2. There are 15 residues in the CDR3. Germline-derived CDR1 and CDR2 are SGDLS and YYNGEE. Trimming took 4 bases from V and 8 from J; bases not matched to a gene: 9. CDR3 protein: CASSIRVAGGDEQFF. CDR3 nucleotides: TGTGCCAGCAGCATACGCGTAGCGGGAGGCGATGAGCAGTTCTTC. The complete variable domain, with remaining parts taken from reference TRBV9 and TRBJ2-1, reads DSGVTQTPKHLITATGQRVTLRCSPRSGDLSVYWYQQSLDQGLQFLIQYYNGEERAKGNILERFSAQQFPDLHSELNLSSLELGDSALYFCASSIRVAGGDEQFFGPGTRLTVL.

This clonotype was seen at least ten times. The genes are TRBV9 and TRBJ2-7, with D perhaps TRBD2 (6 bases). In germline, CDR1 is SGDLS, CDR2 YYNGEE. Trimming left V 0 bases short and J 6 bases short, with 16 bases between. The CDR3 covers 15 residues. The DNA for the CDR3 is TGTGCCAGCAGCGTAGGTGGAGGGAGAGCCTCCGAGCAGTACTTC. Translating it yields CASSVGGGRASEQYF. The full variable domain, its missing parts supplied by reference TRBV9 and TRBJ2-7, is DSGVTQTPKHLITATGQRVTLRCSPRSGDLSVYWYQQSLDQGLQFLIQYYNGEERAKGNILERFSAQQFPDLHSELNLSSLELGDSALYFCASSVGGGRASEQYFGPGTRLTVT.

At least ten counts were recorded for this clonotype. The chain links TRBV9 to TRBJ1-5; D is uncertain. Trimming left V 3 bases short and J 5 bases short, with 12 bases between. Germline V gene lookup returns CDR1 SGDLS and CDR2 YYNGEE. This CDR3 is 14 amino acids long. CDR3 amino acids: CASSEGRVDQPQHF. CDR3 nucleotides: TGTGCCAGCAGCGAGGGTAGGGTGGATCAGCCCCAGCATTTT. Drawing the rest from reference TRBV9 and TRBJ1-5, the complete variable domain is DSGVTQTPKHLITATGQRVTLRCSPRSGDLSVYWYQQSLDQGLQFLIQYYNGEERAKGNILERFSAQQFPDLHSELNLSSLELGDSALYFCASSEGRVDQPQHFGDGTRLSIL.

Comment on this clonotype: This may come from a read error, since a much larger clone is one base off. The chain uses TRBV9 and TRBJ2-7; the match to TRBD2 covers 11 bases. V dropped 5 bases and J dropped 3; count of bases not matched to a gene: 4. Germline CDR1 and CDR2: SGDLS and YYNGEE. The CDR3 covers 14 residues. The chain's CDR3 is CASRTSGSFYEQYF. For the CDR3, the DNA is TGTGCCAGCAGAACTAGCGGGAGTTTCTACGAGCAGTACTTC.

Comment on this clonotype: A read error may produce the germline difference seen at one junction end. The J gene is TRBJ2-7, the V gene TRBV9, with 7 bases fitting TRBD2. This CDR3 spans 15 amino acids. The germline V gene has CDR1 SGDLS and CDR2 YYNGEE. CDR3 DNA: TGTGCCAGCACCGTAGAAGTGGGAGGGGCTTACGAGCAGTACTTC. This codes for CASTVEVGGAYEQYF. The whole variable domain, remainder taken from reference TRBV9 and TRBJ2-7, is DSGVTQTPKHLITATGQRVTLRCSPRSGDLSVYWYQQSLDQGLQFLIQYYNGEERAKGNILERFSAQQFPDLHSELNLSSLELGDSALYFCASTVEVGGAYEQYFGPGTRLTVT.

This clonotype was counted many times. Here the CDR3 DNA reads TGTGCCAGCAGCGTAGAAAAAGAGACCCAGTACTTC. This gives the protein CASSVEKETQYF. The rearrangement joins TRBV9 to TRBJ2-5, with D unclear. The CDR3 is 12 residues long. CDR1 and CDR2 (germline): SGDLS, YYNGEE. V was cut by 0 bases and J by 3 bases, with 3 bases left in between.

A word on this clonotype: With a much larger clone just one base away, this may be a read error. The gene calls are TRBV9 and TRBJ2-1; D not resolved. The CDR3 totals 16 residues. Per the germline V gene, CDR1 is SGDLS and CDR2 is YYNGEE. Trimming stripped 3 bases from V and 9 bases from J, with 22 bases between. The CDR3 loop reads CASSAGNRDRFPEQFF. As DNA, the CDR3 is TGTGCCAGCAGCGCAGGTAATCGCGACCGCTTTCCTGAGCAGTTCTTC.

In its sample, this clonotype was seen many times. The DNA for the CDR3 is TGTGCCAGCAGCGTAATAGGGGGCACTGAAGCTTTCTTT. This codes for CASSVIGGTEAFF. The chain uses TRBV9 and TRBJ1-1, with a possible D match to TRBD1 (6 bases). V dropped 1 base and J dropped 4 bases, with 8 bases sitting between them. Germline values: CDR1 SGDLS, CDR2 YYNGEE. CDR3 length: 13 amino acids.

This clonotype was detected ten times or more. CDR3 DNA sequence: TGTGCCAGCAGCGTAGAGGGGAGCTCGACTGAAGCTTTCTTT. Translated: CASSVEGSSTEAFF. The chain employs TRBV9 and TRBJ1-1; TRBD1 might be the D (5 bases). Trimming took 0 bases from V and 5 from J, leaving 11 bases between them. CDR3 size: 14 residues. In germline, CDR1 is SGDLS, CDR2 YYNGEE.

Many counts were recorded for this clonotype. The chain joins TRBV9 to TRBJ2-3, with 8 bases that match TRBD2. The CDR3 is 15 residues long. Per the germline V gene, CDR1 is SGDLS and CDR2 is YYNGEE. The V gene end was trimmed by 3 bases and the J gene end by 5 bases; junction bases not matched to a gene: 8. CDR3 region: CASSGGGTSVDTQYF. The CDR3 DNA follows: TGTGCCAGCAGCGGCGGAGGGACTAGTGTAGATACGCAGTATTTT.

In its sample, this clonotype was seen many times. The rearrangement links TRBV9 to TRBJ2-2; tentatively, D is TRBD2 (6 bases). In germline, CDR1 is SGDLS, CDR2 YYNGEE. The V gene lost 3 bases and the J gene lost 2 bases, with 11 bases spanning the gap. CDR3 length: 15 residues. In nucleotides, the CDR3 is TGTGCCAGCAGCGCCGGAGGGTACAACACCGGGGAGCTGTTTTTT. Translated: CASSAGGYNTGELFF.

The sample holds many counts of this clonotype. This chain connects TRBV9 to TRBJ1-6; D is uncertain. Per germline, CDR1 SGDLS and CDR2 YYNGEE. This CDR3 spans 16 amino acids. Between the trimmed V and J ends, which lost 0 bases and 5 bases, there was a span of 12 bases. The CDR3 nucleotides read TGTGCCAGCAGCGTAGTCCCCGCCTCGAATAATTCACCCCTCCACTTT. Protein sequence: CASSVVPASNNSPLHF.

Many counts were recorded for this clonotype. The rearrangement uses TRBV9 and TRBJ2-2, with 8 bases matching TRBD1. The CDR3 consists of 15 residues. The germline CDR1 and CDR2 sequences are SGDLS and YYNGEE. V gave up 4 bases and J gave up 5 bases; unmatched junction bases: 7. In DNA, the CDR3 is TGTGCCAGCAGCCCCGGACAGGGCAGAACCGGGGAGCTGTTTTTT. It is translated as CASSPGQGRTGELFF. Combining the CDR3 with reference TRBV9 and TRBJ2-2 gives the whole variable domain DSGVTQTPKHLITATGQRVTLRCSPRSGDLSVYWYQQSLDQGLQFLIQYYNGEERAKGNILERFSAQQFPDLHSELNLSSLELGDSALYFCASSPGQGRTGELFFGEGSRLTVL.

This clonotype has only a few counts. The chain couples TRBV9 to TRBJ2-3, with TRBD2 identical over 7 bases. This CDR3 spans 14 amino acids. Germline values: CDR1 SGDLS, CDR2 YYNGEE. The ends lost 4 bases at V and 2 bases at J; junction bases unmatched: 4. This chain's CDR3 is CASSPRDYTDTQYF. The CDR3, as DNA: TGTGCCAGCAGCCCCCGGGACTACACAGATACGCAGTATTTT.

This clonotype appeared many times. In DNA, the CDR3 is TGTGCCAGCAGCTCGGGACAGCTAACCCAAGAGACCCAGTACTTC. Its protein product is CASSSGQLTQETQYF. The chain carries TRBV9 and TRBJ2-5, with 7 bases identical to TRBD1. This CDR3 has 15 residues. Germline assignment: CDR1 SGDLS and CDR2 YYNGEE. Losses at the gene ends were 4 bases for V and 1 base for J; bases not matched to a gene: 7.

There are many counts of this clonotype. The chain carries TRBV9 and TRBJ2-3; D tentatively reads TRBD1 or TRBD2 (7 bases each). CDR3 length: 14 amino acids. Between the trimmed V and J ends, which lost 4 bases and 9 bases, there was a span of 18 bases. Germline lookup yields CDR1 SGDLS and CDR2 YYNGEE. The CDR3 loop reads CASSRGGDSLTQYF. The DNA of the CDR3 is TGTGCCAGCAGCCGGGGAGGGGACAGTTTGACGCAGTATTTT.

In this sample, this clonotype turned up many times. The V gene is TRBV9, the J gene TRBJ1-1; no reliable D call. Trimming shortened V by 3 bases and J by 5 bases, and 11 bases separated the two germline ends. CDR3 length: 13 residues. Germline V CDR1 and CDR2: SGDLS, YYNGEE. The chain's CDR3 is CASSDRQETEAFF. The DNA for the CDR3 is TGTGCCAGCAGCGACCGACAAGAAACTGAAGCTTTCTTT. The complete variable domain, with remaining parts taken from reference TRBV9 and TRBJ1-1, reads DSGVTQTPKHLITATGQRVTLRCSPRSGDLSVYWYQQSLDQGLQFLIQYYNGEERAKGNILERFSAQQFPDLHSELNLSSLELGDSALYFCASSDRQETEAFFGQGTRLTVV.

This clonotype was counted many times. The V call is TRBV9, the J call TRBJ2-7; 10 bases map to TRBD1. There are 15 residues in the CDR3. Trimming at V came to 4 bases and at J to 2 bases, leaving 6 bases not matched to a gene. Per germline, CDR1 SGDLS and CDR2 YYNGEE. The CDR3: CASSPRDRGPYEQYF. CDR3 in DNA: TGTGCCAGCAGCCCTCGGGACAGGGGCCCCTACGAGCAGTACTTC.

This clonotype has ten or more counts. The chain uses TRBV9 and TRBJ2-7; D uncertain. Germline V gene data show CDR1 as SGDLS and CDR2 as YYNGEE. The CDR3 covers 14 residues. Deletions cut 0 bases from V and 2 bases from J, with 9 bases between. The CDR3 DNA follows: TGTGCCAGCAGCGTAGGCCCGCAAACCTACGAGCAGTACTTC. Its protein is CASSVGPQTYEQYF.

This clonotype occurred many times. This sequence joins TRBV21-1 and TRBJ2-1; the listed D gene, TRBD2, was not tested against the DNA. TRBV21-1 is a known pseudogene. This CDR3 is 13 amino acids long. Written as DNA, the CDR3 is TGTGCCAGCAGCACCCGCCCGGCTTGGGAGCAGTTCTTC. This codes for CASSTRPAWEQFF.

This clonotype was detected many times. This rearrangement joins TRBV9 to TRBJ1-2, with D uncertain. This CDR3 is 15 amino acids long. Trimming removed 0 bases from V and 6 bases from J, with 15 bases in between. The V gene's germline CDR1 is SGDLS and CDR2 YYNGEE. Here the CDR3 reads CASSVAADAGDGYTF. CDR3 nucleotide sequence: TGTGCCAGCAGCGTAGCAGCTGACGCAGGCGATGGCTACACCTTC.